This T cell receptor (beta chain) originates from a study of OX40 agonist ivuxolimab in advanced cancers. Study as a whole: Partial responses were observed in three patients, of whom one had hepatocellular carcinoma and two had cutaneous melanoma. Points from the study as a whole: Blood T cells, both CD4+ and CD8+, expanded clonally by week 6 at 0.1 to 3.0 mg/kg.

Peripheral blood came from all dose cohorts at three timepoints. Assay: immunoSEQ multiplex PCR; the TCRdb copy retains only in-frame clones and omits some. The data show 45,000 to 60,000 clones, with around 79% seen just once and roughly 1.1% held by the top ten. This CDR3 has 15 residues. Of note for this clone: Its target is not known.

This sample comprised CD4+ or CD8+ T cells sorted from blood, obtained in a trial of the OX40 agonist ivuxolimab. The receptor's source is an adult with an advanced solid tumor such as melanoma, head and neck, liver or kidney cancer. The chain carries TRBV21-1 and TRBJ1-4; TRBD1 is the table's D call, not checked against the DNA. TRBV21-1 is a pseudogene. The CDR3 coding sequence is TGTGCCAGCAGCAAGTACAGGGGGCGCACTGAAAAACTGTTTTTT. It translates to CASSKYRGRTEKLFF.